This T cell receptor beta chain was retrieved from a study of T cells in localized non-small cell lung cancer. Germline V gives CDR1 SQVTM, CDR2 ANQGSEA. The CDR3 covers 16 residues. V was pared by 4 bases and J by 0 bases, with 8 bases of the junction left unmatched. The table came from immunoSEQ multiplex PCR; TCRdb's copy has only in-frame clones and leaves some out. The sample includes around 1,400 clones, roughly 31% of them seen just once. Notes on the study in general: Adjacent uninvolved lung had the highest clonality, suggesting focused antigen responses. Overall survival was longer when the density of T cells in the blood was higher.

Note on this clone: Antigen specificity is unknown.

V gene TRBV29-1 combines with J gene TRBJ1-2, with 10 bases lining up with TRBD1. The clonotype was recovered from a female donor of 60 years or more with stage I lung adenocarcinoma. Sequenced material: normal lung tissue next to the tumor, taken before any cancer treatment. The CDR3 region has the DNA TGCAGCGTTGTTGGACAGGGGGGCCTAGCTAACTATGGCTACACCTTC. Translation gives CSVVGQGGLANYGYTF.